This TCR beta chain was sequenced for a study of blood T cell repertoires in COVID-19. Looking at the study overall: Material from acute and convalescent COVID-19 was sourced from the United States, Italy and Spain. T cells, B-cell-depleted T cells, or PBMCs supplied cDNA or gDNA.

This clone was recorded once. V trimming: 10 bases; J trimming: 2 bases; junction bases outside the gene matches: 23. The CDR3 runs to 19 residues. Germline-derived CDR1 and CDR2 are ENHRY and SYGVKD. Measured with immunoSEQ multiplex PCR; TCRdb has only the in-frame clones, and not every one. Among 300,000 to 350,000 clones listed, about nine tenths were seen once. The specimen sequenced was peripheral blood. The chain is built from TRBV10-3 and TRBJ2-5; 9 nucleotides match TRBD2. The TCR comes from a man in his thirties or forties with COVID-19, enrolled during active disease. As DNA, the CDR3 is TGTGCCACCAAAAGATCCGGGGGCCAAGCGGGGGGTCATCAAGAGACCCAGTACTTC. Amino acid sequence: CATKRSGGQAGGHQETQYF.